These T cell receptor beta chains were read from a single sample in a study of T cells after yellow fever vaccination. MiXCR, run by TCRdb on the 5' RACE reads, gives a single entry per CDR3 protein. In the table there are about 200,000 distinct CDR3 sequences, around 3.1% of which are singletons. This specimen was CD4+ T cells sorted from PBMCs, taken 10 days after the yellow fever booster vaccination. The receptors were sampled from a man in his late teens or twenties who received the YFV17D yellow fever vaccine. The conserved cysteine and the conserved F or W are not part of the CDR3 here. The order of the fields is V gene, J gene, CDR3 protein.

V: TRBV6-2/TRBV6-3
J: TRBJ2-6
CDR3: ASSYRSTGANVLT

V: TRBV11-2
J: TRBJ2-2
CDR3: ASSQDYTGELF

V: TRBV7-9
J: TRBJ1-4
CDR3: ASSVGDNEKLF

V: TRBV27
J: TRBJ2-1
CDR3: ASSKLAGNRFFQF

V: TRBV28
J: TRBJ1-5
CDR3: ASSGDRGNRPQH

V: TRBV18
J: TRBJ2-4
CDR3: ASSPSPGIVAKNIQY

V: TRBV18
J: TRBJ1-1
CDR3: ASSPQGFRTEAF

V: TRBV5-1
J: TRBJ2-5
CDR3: ASTLQVFTGAAETQY

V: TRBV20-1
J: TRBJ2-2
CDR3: SARVPPGQGNTGELF

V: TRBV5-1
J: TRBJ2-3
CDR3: ASSSDSFTDTQY

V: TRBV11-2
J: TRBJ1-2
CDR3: ASSLAHDRGRYGYT

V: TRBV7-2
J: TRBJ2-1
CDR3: ASSLARGGRNEQF

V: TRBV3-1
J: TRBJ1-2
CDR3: ASSQEGPGGYT

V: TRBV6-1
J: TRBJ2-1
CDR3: ASNWAPSSYNEQF

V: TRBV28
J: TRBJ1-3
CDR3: ASSYGRSGNTIY

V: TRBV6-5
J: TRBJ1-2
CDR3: ASSYGGGYT

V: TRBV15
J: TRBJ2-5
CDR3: ATSTTYKLLAGFGTQY

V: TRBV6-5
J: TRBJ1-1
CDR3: ASSYSVTGNTEAF

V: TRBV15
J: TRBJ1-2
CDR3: ATSRGDLDSPYGYT

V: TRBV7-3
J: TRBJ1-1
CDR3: ASSLRTQEEAF

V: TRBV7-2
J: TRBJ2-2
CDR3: ASSYDRTANTGELF

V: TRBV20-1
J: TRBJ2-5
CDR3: SARVGGGAGQETQY

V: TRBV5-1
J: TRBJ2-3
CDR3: ASSARGSDTQY

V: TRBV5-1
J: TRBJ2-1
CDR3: ASSSGQGATFSEQF

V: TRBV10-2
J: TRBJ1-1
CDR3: ASSGLEHGEAF

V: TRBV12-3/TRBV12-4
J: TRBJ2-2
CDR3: ASSFGQGTNTGELF

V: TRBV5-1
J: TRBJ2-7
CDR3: ASTTGTGASYEQY

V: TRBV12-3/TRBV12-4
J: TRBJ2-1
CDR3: ASSLSLGQSYNEQF

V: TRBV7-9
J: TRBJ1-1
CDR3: ASSSSTIRLPGHLNTEAF

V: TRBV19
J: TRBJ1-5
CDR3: ASSLDTYSNQPQH

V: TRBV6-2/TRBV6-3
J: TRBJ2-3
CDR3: ASSPRPLDTQY

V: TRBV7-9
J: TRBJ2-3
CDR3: ASSLGKASTDTQY

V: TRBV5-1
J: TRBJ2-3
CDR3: ASSLELGRDTQY

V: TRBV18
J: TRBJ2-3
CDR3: ASSVDRYTDTQY

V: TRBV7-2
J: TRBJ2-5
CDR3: ASSLGGLPNGETQY

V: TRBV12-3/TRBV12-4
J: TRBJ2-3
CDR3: ASRGQGAIADTQY

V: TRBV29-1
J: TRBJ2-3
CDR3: SVDGDGTDTQY

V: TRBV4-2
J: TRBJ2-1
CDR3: ASSELAGSNNEQF

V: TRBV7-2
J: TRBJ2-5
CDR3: ASSSMPDGGTQY

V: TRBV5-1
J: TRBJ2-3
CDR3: ASSPGWTSDSDTQY

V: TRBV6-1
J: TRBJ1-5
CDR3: ASNPRPGKPQH

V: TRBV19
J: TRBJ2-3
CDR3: ASSDRGPPDTQY

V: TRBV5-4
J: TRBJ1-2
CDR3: ASSLAQGNRGYT

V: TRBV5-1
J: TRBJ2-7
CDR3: ASSFATRGHEQY

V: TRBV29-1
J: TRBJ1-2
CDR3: SVTQGRDYGYT

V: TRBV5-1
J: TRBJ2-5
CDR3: ASSLSQAETQY

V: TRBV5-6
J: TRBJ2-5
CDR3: ASSLGESWTQY

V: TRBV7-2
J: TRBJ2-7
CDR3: ASSRGGGVPYEQY

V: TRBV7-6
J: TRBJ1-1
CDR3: ASSLALRGQGGTEAF

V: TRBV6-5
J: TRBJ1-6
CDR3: ASSRQYSPLH

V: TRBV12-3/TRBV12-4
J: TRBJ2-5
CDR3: ASSLLPQEETQY

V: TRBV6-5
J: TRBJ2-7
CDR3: ASSYRDRGGYEQY

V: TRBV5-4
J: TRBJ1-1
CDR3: ASSSPSGTNEAF

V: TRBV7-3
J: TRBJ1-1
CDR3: ASSNTGQGNTEAF

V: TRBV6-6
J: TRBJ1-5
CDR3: ASSYSDRAQPQH

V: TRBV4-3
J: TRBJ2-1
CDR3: ASSQVPGGGTGGSYNEQF

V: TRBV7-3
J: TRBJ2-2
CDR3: ASSLTIWGGADTGELF

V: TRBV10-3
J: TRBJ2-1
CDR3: ATKQGAFALRTYNEQF

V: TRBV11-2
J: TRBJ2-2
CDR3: ASSSQGAEGGELF